These T cell receptor beta chains were read from a single sample in a study of CD8 T cells in ankylosing spondylitis. TCRdb analysed the 5' RACE reads with MiXCR anew, one entry per CDR3 protein. Found here are roughly 700,000 distinct CDR3 sequences, roughly 19% of them singletons; the top ten hold around 19%. Sequenced input: blood, either unsorted or a sorted T cell fraction (not recorded which). All receptors derive from a male donor with ankylosing spondylitis. The conserved cysteine and the conserved F or W are not part of the CDR3 here. Each record gives: V gene, J gene, clone size, CDR3 protein. Expanded clones get a size class; other rows say once, few or many, or leave the size out.

V: TRBV20-1
J: TRBJ2-3
size: few
CDR3: SARSGQGTDTQY

V: TRBV20-1
J: TRBJ1-2
size: few
CDR3: SARLTGPNYGYT

V: TRBV30
J: TRBJ1-4
size: NA
CDR3: ASDLHNEKLF

V: TRBV20-1
J: TRBJ2-3
size: once
CDR3: SARAGGADTQY

V: TRBV7-8
J: TRBJ1-1
size: NA
CDR3: ASSFFPGQGGEAF

V: TRBV10-3
J: TRBJ1-2
size: NA
CDR3: AISPDRAPAGGYT

V: TRBV7-2
J: TRBJ2-1
size: NA
CDR3: ASSRTSGSDYNEQF

V: TRBV7-2
J: TRBJ2-5
size: NA
CDR3: ASSLGGGGMIQETQY

V: TRBV9
J: TRBJ1-1
size: NA
CDR3: ASSPSGGSTEAF

V: TRBV29-1
J: TRBJ1-3
size: few
CDR3: SVEKFQGSSLGGNTIY

V: TRBV19
J: TRBJ2-1
size: NA
CDR3: ASSITRGQAFNEQF

V: TRBV7-8
J: TRBJ2-7
size: NA
CDR3: ASSLQTHYEQY

V: TRBV10-3
J: TRBJ2-3
size: many
CDR3: AISRQTITDTQY

V: TRBV28
J: TRBJ1-2
size: many
CDR3: ASTLGGAQGFGYT

V: TRBV10-3
J: TRBJ1-5
size: NA
CDR3: AISEYPTGTGNQPQH

V: TRBV20-1
J: TRBJ2-1
size: NA
CDR3: SATSDWTSGGYNEQF

V: TRBV5-1
J: TRBJ2-2
size: NA
CDR3: ASSSRALTGELF

V: TRBV2
J: TRBJ2-3
size: NA
CDR3: ASSAPRGGKDTQY

V: TRBV29-1
J: TRBJ2-1
size: NA
CDR3: SVNPQGRGDEQF

V: TRBV9
J: TRBJ2-7
size: few
CDR3: ASSVDHQTKSSYEQY

V: TRBV12-3/TRBV12-4
J: TRBJ2-1
size: few
CDR3: ASTIVGRGTHNEQF

V: TRBV29-1
J: TRBJ2-3
size: few
CDR3: SVEDPLAGGSDTQY

V: TRBV10-3
J: TRBJ1-5
size: NA
CDR3: AISEGAEQPQH

V: TRBV5-1
J: TRBJ1-6
size: NA
CDR3: ASRRGQSLHNSPLH

V: TRBV28
J: TRBJ2-2
size: few
CDR3: ASSYPAGGGTGELF

V: TRBV5-1
J: TRBJ1-5
size: few
CDR3: ASSWTGATQPQH

V: TRBV6-5
J: TRBJ1-5
size: few
CDR3: ASSWGQGGQPQH

V: TRBV6-2/TRBV6-3
J: TRBJ2-7
size: few
CDR3: ASNSPGLAYEQY

V: TRBV6-2/TRBV6-3
J: TRBJ1-1
size: few
CDR3: ASSSPNGIAEAF

V: TRBV6-5
J: TRBJ2-7
size: NA
CDR3: ASSYKGEAYEQY

V: TRBV29-1
J: TRBJ1-1
size: many
CDR3: SVEGGRSGGGSEAF

V: TRBV18
J: TRBJ2-7
size: few
CDR3: ASSPSLGSNEQY

V: TRBV29-1
J: TRBJ2-3
size: NA
CDR3: SGWGLPGDTQY

V: TRBV15
J: TRBJ1-1
size: NA
CDR3: ATSRTGLNTEAF

V: TRBV12-3/TRBV12-4
J: TRBJ2-3
size: NA
CDR3: ASRLAGARGDTQY

V: TRBV12-3/TRBV12-4
J: TRBJ2-1
size: NA
CDR3: ASIQTRSLNEQF

V: TRBV12-3/TRBV12-4
J: TRBJ1-1
size: few
CDR3: ASSGSGVSEAF

V: TRBV4-2
J: TRBJ1-6
size: NA
CDR3: ASSQVPAGNSPLH

V: TRBV20-1
J: TRBJ2-5
size: NA
CDR3: SAGQGASGTQY

V: TRBV20-1
J: TRBJ1-5
size: few
CDR3: SAGGQGYKPQH

V: TRBV29-1
J: TRBJ2-3
size: NA
CDR3: SVGSDRHRKTDTQY